Below, 3 T cell receptor beta chains from the same sample are listed, as sequenced in a study of control samples from healthy donors and cancer patients. TCRdb's table, derived via immunoSEQ multiplex PCR, lists solely in-frame clones and lacks some. There are around 120,000 clones in the sample; about 95% occur only once, and roughly 4% lies in the top ten. The sequenced sample was blood. The receptors shown here come from a man younger than 40 in good health.

V is TRBV10-2 and J is TRBJ1-1, with TRBD1 matching 7 bases. The CDR3 totals 15 residues. The ends lost 0 bases at V and 6 bases at J; junction bases unmatched: 7. CDR1 and CDR2 (germline): WSHSY, SAAADI. CDR3 sequence (DNA): TGCGCCAGCAGTGAGTCGAACAGGGGACCTTCTGAAGCTTTCTTT. Protein sequence: CASSESNRGPSEAFF.

The genes are TRBV4-1 and TRBJ1-2; D possibly corresponds to TRBD1 (6 bases). CDR3 length equals 15 residues. Germline loops: CDR1 MGHRA, CDR2 YSYEKL. V lost 0 bases and J lost 5, with 13 bases in between. The CDR3 nucleotides are TGCGCCAGCAGCCAAGACTTCTCAGGGGCGTATGGCTACACCTTC. Translating gives CASSQDFSGAYGYTF.

The J gene is TRBJ1-1, the V gene TRBV5-5; D gene unclear. Germline values: CDR1 SGHKS, CDR2 YYEKEE (reference sequence). The V end lost 4 bases, the J end lost 3 bases, and 4 bases lay between the germline ends. The CDR3 length is 11 residues. The CDR3 nucleotides read TGTGCCAGCAGCCAGGACACTGAAGCTTTCTTT. As protein: CASSQDTEAFF.